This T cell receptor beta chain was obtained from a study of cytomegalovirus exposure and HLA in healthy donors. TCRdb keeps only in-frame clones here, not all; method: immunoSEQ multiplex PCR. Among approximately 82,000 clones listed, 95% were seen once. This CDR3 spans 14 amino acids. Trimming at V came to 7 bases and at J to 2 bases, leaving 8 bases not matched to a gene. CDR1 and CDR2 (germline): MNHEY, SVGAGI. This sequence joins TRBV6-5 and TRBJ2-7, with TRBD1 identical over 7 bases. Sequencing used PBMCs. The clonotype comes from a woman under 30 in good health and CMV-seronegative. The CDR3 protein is CASTSETGTYEQYF. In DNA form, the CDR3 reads TGTGCCAGCACAAGCGAGACAGGGACCTACGAGCAGTACTTC.